One and the same sample provided the 29 T cell receptor beta chains below, sequenced in a study of T cells in Graves' hyperthyroidism and ophthalmopathy. Amplified regions were TCR beta CDR3 sequences from RNA transcripts. First-round RT-PCR of the TCR CDR3 relied on the HTBI primer set. TCRdb recomputed calls from the multiplex PCR reads with MiXCR, one row per CDR3 protein. The table lists 600,000 to 900,000 distinct CDR3 sequences, roughly 15% of them singletons. Source material: blood. The receptors shown here come from a man younger than 30 with Graves' hyperthyroidism.

This clonotype has just a few counts. This chain joins TRBV4-1 and TRBJ2-1; D gene unclear. Trimming took off 5 bases at V and 6 bases at J, with 20 bases between the two ends. The CDR3 is 16 amino acids. Germline assignment: CDR1 MGHRA and CDR2 YSYEKL. The CDR3 protein is CASSKAPANRFNEQFF. The CDR3, as DNA: TGCGCCAGCAGCAAAGCCCCAGCTAATAGGTTCAATGAGCAGTTCTTC.

This clonotype was seen many times. The chain combines TRBV6-1 with TRBJ1-5; the D is unclear. Trimming shortened V by 4 bases and J by 1 base, and 5 bases separated the two germline ends. Germline V gives CDR1 MNHNS, CDR2 SASEGT. The CDR3 loop spans 13 amino acids. Here the CDR3 DNA reads TGTGCCAGCAGTGGAGGAAGCAATCAGCCCCAGCATTTT. Its translation: CASSGGSNQPQHF.

The gene calls are TRBV4-3 and TRBJ2-3, with D possibly TRBD2 on 6 matching bases. The CDR3 covers 14 residues. Germline CDR1 and CDR2: LGHNA and YSLEER. The V gene lost 3 bases and the J gene lost 2 bases, with 9 bases spanning the gap. CDR3: CASSQRGNTDTQYF. As DNA, the CDR3 is TGCGCCAGCAGCCAGCGGGGAAACACAGATACGCAGTATTTT.

The V gene is TRBV30, the J gene TRBJ2-7; D remains unclear. The length of the CDR3 is 15 residues. The V end was cut by 3 bases, the J end by 2 bases, with 17 bases between. The germline gives CDR1 GTSNPN, CDR2 SVGIG (reference sequence). CDR3 bases: TGTGCCTGGAGACCTTTTCCACTCAAAACCTACGAGCAGTACTTC. Translated: CAWRPFPLKTYEQYF.

To note about this clonotype: This may be a read error, as it is one base from a much larger clone. The genes are TRBV20-1 and TRBJ2-7; 9 bases are a match to TRBD2. This CDR3 comprises 14 residues. Germline-derived CDR1 and CDR2 are DFQATT and SNEGSKA (reference sequence). This chain's CDR3 is CSASLGGRAYEQCF. DNA of the CDR3: TGCAGTGCTAGTTTGGGCGGGAGGGCCTACGAGCAGTGCTTC.

This clonotype was seen ten or more times. This chain joins TRBV7-3 and TRBJ2-3; D is uncertain. This CDR3 spans 15 amino acids. The V end lost 0 bases, the J end lost 1 base, and 8 bases lay between the germline ends. The V gene's germline CDR1 is SGHTA and CDR2 FQGTGA. The CDR3 DNA follows: TGTGCCAGCAGCTTAACGGTATTGGGCACAGATACGCAGTATTTT. Translating it yields CASSLTVLGTDTQYF.

This chain links TRBV6-5 with TRBJ2-2; possibly TRBD1 or TRBD2 for D (5 bases each). With 0 bases removed from V and 1 base from J, the gap between germline ends came to 18 bases. The V gene's germline CDR1 is MNHEY and CDR2 SVGAGI. The CDR3 sequence is 19 residues long. CDR3 coding DNA: TGTGCCAGCAGTTACTCAGGGTCCGGGACGGACGAGAACACCGGGGAGCTGTTTTTT. Encoded protein: CASSYSGSGTDENTGELFF.

This clonotype occurred a few times. The genes are TRBV2 and TRBJ2-1, with TRBD1 identical over 8 bases. The V gene's germline CDR1 is SNHLY and CDR2 FYNNEI. With 3 bases clipped from V and 0 bases from J, the junction kept 1 base outside the gene matches. The CDR3 spans 15 residues. The CDR3 nucleotides are TGTGCCAGCAGTGATACAGGGGGCTCCTACAATGAGCAGTTCTTC. Translating it yields CASSDTGGSYNEQFF.

Only a few counts were recorded for this clonotype. This rearrangement joins TRBV7-2 to TRBJ1-6, with D maybe TRBD1 (6 bases). The CDR3 loop spans 16 amino acids. CDR1 is SGHTA and CDR2 is FQGNSA in the germline V gene. V lost 3 bases and J 2 bases, leaving 11 bases between the germline ends. CDR3: CASSLSRTAYNSPLHF. The CDR3, as DNA: TGTGCCAGCAGCTTGAGCCGGACAGCCTATAATTCACCCCTCCACTTT. The variable domain in full, with the rest retrieved from reference TRBV7-2 and TRBJ1-6, is GAGVSQSPSNKVTEKGKDVELRCDPISGHTALYWYRQSLGQGLEFLIYFQGNSAPDKSGLPSDRFSAERTGGSVSTLTIQRTQQEDSAVYLCASSLSRTAYNSPLHFGNGTRLTVT.

As to this clonotype: This clone may be a read error of a much larger clone one base away. V gene TRBV30 combines with J gene TRBJ1-1; 9 bases align to TRBD1. This CDR3 region has 14 residues. CDR1 is GTSNPN, CDR2 SVGIG, per germline (reference sequence). After removal of 8 bases from V and 6 bases from J, the junction contained 13 bases not matched to a gene. The CDR3 region is CAGTGGGGFAEAFF. The CDR3 bases are TGTGCCGGCACAGGGGGCGGCGGGTTCGCTGAAGCTTTCTTT.

This clonotype was seen only once. The chain uses TRBV29-1 and TRBJ1-1; TRBD1 matches at 7 bases. Germline trimming cut 6 bases from V and 3 bases from J; bases unmatched to any gene: 10. Germline CDR1 and CDR2: SQVTM and ANQGSEA. This CDR3 spans 14 amino acids. CDR3 sequence: CSVEHRGLDTEAFF. The CDR3 nucleotides are TGCAGCGTCGAACACAGGGGACTGGACACTGAAGCTTTCTTT.

This clonotype was recorded a few times. The V gene is TRBV30, the J gene TRBJ1-4; D is unresolved. CDR3 length: 15 residues. Trimming removed 0 bases from V and 6 bases from J, with 14 bases in between. The germline V gene encodes CDR1 GTSNPN and CDR2 SVGIG (reference sequence). The CDR3 region is CAWSVDRISYEKLFF. The CDR3 DNA reads TGTGCCTGGAGTGTAGACCGTATTTCTTATGAAAAACTGTTTTTT.

On this clonotype itself: This could be a read error, since a much larger clone is one nucleotide away. The CDR3 DNA is TGTGCCTGGAGCCCGGGACAGGGCCATGGGCAGTACTTC. Its protein is CAWSPGQGHGQYF. This rearrangement joins TRBV30 to TRBJ2-7; 9 nucleotides match TRBD1. The germline V gene has CDR1 GTSNPN and CDR2 SVGIG (reference sequence). The CDR3 covers 13 residues. Unmatched junction bases numbered 9, after V lost 3 bases and J lost 9 bases. The whole variable domain, filled in from reference TRBV30 and TRBJ2-7, reads SQTIHQWPATLVQPVGSPLSLECTVEGTSNPNLYWYRQAAGRGLQLLFYSVGIGQISSEVPQNLSASRPQDRQFILSSKKLLLSDSGFYLCAWSPGQGHGQYFGPGTRLTVT.

This clonotype was counted at least ten times. The chain joins TRBV28 to TRBJ2-1; 10 positions match TRBD2. The germline V gene encodes CDR1 MDHEN and CDR2 SYDVKM. The CDR3 covers 15 residues. The junction had 4 bases not matched to a gene; V was cut back by 6 bases and J by 2 bases. CDR3 sequence reads: CASRPGTSAYNEQFF. Here the CDR3 DNA reads TGTGCCAGCAGGCCCGGGACTAGCGCCTACAATGAGCAGTTCTTC.

This clonotype was detected many times. The chain combines TRBV12-3 or TRBV12-4 with TRBJ2-7; 11 positions match TRBD2. V was pared by 6 bases and J by 6 bases, with 7 bases of the junction left unmatched. The CDR3 totals 14 residues. In DNA, the CDR3 is TGTGCCAGCAGCCGCCAACTAGCGGGAGTCGAGCAGTACTTC. Amino acid sequence: CASSRQLAGVEQYF.

This chain joins TRBV24-1 and TRBJ2-4; 8 bases agree with TRBD1. This CDR3 contains 15 residues. Germline CDR1 reads KGHDR; CDR2 reads SFDVKD. The trim removed 3 bases at V and 11 bases at J, leaving 11 bases unmatched. The CDR3 loop reads CATSDPRTGSLLQYF. The CDR3 bases are TGTGCCACCAGTGATCCCCGGACAGGGAGCTTACTTCAGTACTTC.

This clonotype has just a few counts. The V gene is TRBV29-1, the J gene TRBJ2-1; D unclear. The CDR3 is made up of 11 amino acids. V was shortened by 3 bases and J by 6 bases, with 6 bases between the two germline ends. CDR1 and CDR2 (germline): SQVTM, ANQGSEA. CDR3 protein: CSVDDVNEQFF. The CDR3 DNA is TGCAGCGTTGATGATGTCAATGAGCAGTTCTTC.

This chain uses TRBV20-1 with TRBJ1-3; D remains unclear. The CDR3 has 15 residues. The V and J ends lost 3 bases and 1 base respectively, with 13 bases between them. The germline CDR1 and CDR2 sequences are DFQATT and SNEGSKA (reference sequence). The CDR3, as DNA: TGCAGTGCTAGCGGACGGAGGAGGTCTGGAAACACCATATATTTT. This encodes CSASGRRRSGNTIYF.

This clonotype has a count of ten or more. This chain uses TRBV28 with TRBJ2-7; 10 nucleotides align to TRBD2. The germline V gene encodes CDR1 MDHEN and CDR2 SYDVKM. V shed 1 base, J shed 5 bases, and the junction held 5 bases outside the gene matches. The CDR3 spans 15 residues. The chain's CDR3 is CASSLSTLAGDEQYF. DNA of the CDR3: TGTGCCAGCAGTTTATCCACGCTAGCGGGAGACGAGCAGTACTTC.

V and J are TRBV5-1 and TRBJ2-6; no firm D call. V lost 0 bases and J lost 4, with 11 bases in between. Germline V lookup: CDR1 SGHRS, CDR2 YFSETQ. The CDR3 is 16 residues long. In DNA, the CDR3 is TGCGCCAGCAGCTTGGAACGCTCGGCCGGGGCCAACGTCCTGACTTTC. Translating it yields CASSLERSAGANVLTF.

There are many counts of this clonotype. The chain joins TRBV6-2 or TRBV6-3 to TRBJ2-3; 9 bases line up with TRBD2. The J segment lost 6 bases and the V segment lost 0 bases, leaving 22 bases of the junction unmatched. This CDR3 region has 21 residues. Germline-derived CDR1 and CDR2 are MNHEY and SVGEGT. In DNA, the CDR3 is TGTGCCAGCAGTTACTCGATTCTTCCGGAAAAGGATAGCGGGAGAAGGGATACGCAGTATTTT. Its translation is CASSYSILPEKDSGRRDTQYF.

There are many counts of this clonotype. The genes are TRBV7-9 and TRBJ2-1; TRBD1 matches at 10 bases. V lost 5 bases to trimming and J lost 1 base; unmatched junction nucleotides: 8. Germline CDR1 SEHNR, CDR2 FQNEAQ (reference sequence). The CDR3 loop spans 17 amino acids. This CDR3 reads CASSPPSDRGSYNEQFF. The CDR3 DNA is TGTGCCAGCAGCCCACCCTCGGACAGGGGGTCCTACAATGAGCAGTTCTTC.

The CDR3 reads CASSLASSGRNEQFF. The CDR3 DNA reads TGTGCCAGCAGTTTAGCGTCCAGCGGGAGAAATGAGCAGTTCTTC. This chain uses TRBV28 with TRBJ2-1; 8 bases map to TRBD2. The CDR3 spans 15 residues. Trimming cost V 2 bases and J 7 bases; bases outside gene matches: 7. Germline V gene sequence: CDR1 MDHEN, CDR2 SYDVKM.

A few counts support this clonotype. This rearrangement joins TRBV6-2 or TRBV6-3 to TRBJ2-2; 8 bases align to TRBD1. V lost 2 bases to trimming and J lost 3 bases; unmatched junction nucleotides: 2. The CDR3 has 15 amino acids. Germline V gene lookup returns CDR1 MNHEY and CDR2 SVGEGT. The CDR3 coding sequence is TGTGCCAGCAGTTACATGGACAGGGACACCGGGGAGCTGTTTTTT. It is translated as CASSYMDRDTGELFF.

This clonotype was seen many times. The chain couples TRBV5-1 to TRBJ2-1, with D unclear. Trimming stripped 3 bases from V and 8 bases from J, with 18 bases between. The CDR3 runs 15 residues. Germline CDR1 and CDR2: SGHRS and YFSETQ. For the CDR3, the DNA is TGCGCCAGCAGCTCCGTATCAGTCGCCGTCGATGAGCAGTTCTTC. Translation gives CASSSVSVAVDEQFF.

This clonotype was seen a single time. The rearrangement uses TRBV28 and TRBJ2-1; 13 bases line up with TRBD2. This CDR3 spans 17 amino acids. The V segment lost 5 bases and the J segment 3 bases; nucleotides outside the gene matches: 7. Germline values: CDR1 MDHEN, CDR2 SYDVKM. CDR3 residues: CASSPYGLAGVYNEQFF. CDR3 sequence (DNA): TGTGCCAGCAGTCCCTATGGACTAGCGGGAGTCTACAATGAGCAGTTCTTC.

In regard to this clonotype: Germline is not matched at one junction end, which may reflect a read error. The rearrangement joins TRBV10-3 to TRBJ2-7, with D maybe TRBD2 (5 bases). The germline CDR1 and CDR2 sequences are ENHRY and SYGVKD. This CDR3 contains 16 residues. In nucleotides, the CDR3 is TGTGCCATCAGTGGCAGTGGCGGGCTGACTACCTACGAGCAGTGCTTC. Protein product: CAISGSGGLTTYEQCF.

The J gene is TRBJ2-5, the V gene TRBV7-9, with D maybe TRBD2 (5 bases). The CDR3 loop spans 15 amino acids. Trimming shortened V by 1 base and J by 1 base, and 10 bases separated the two germline ends. Germline V CDR1 and CDR2: SEHNR, FQNEAQ (reference sequence). The DNA of the CDR3 is TGTGCCAGCAGCTTAGGTCGGGAACCCCAAGAGACCCAGTACTTC. Its protein product is CASSLGREPQETQYF.

The J gene is TRBJ1-3, the V gene TRBV5-1; 9 bases align to TRBD1. There are 17 residues in the CDR3. J was trimmed by 7 bases and V by 1 base; bases with no gene match: 12. The V gene's germline CDR1 is SGHRS and CDR2 YFSETQ. Written as DNA, the CDR3 is TGCGCCAGCAGCTTGACTCTGACAGGGGGATCTTTTAACACCATATATTTT. Encoded protein: CASSLTLTGGSFNTIYF.